The 3 T cell receptor beta chains below were found in one sample sequenced in a study of T cells in Graves' hyperthyroidism and ophthalmopathy. Researchers took RNA transcripts and amplified the TCR beta CDR3 regions from them. First-round RT-PCR of the TCR CDR3 relied on the HTBI primer set. TCRdb fed the multiplex PCR reads into MiXCR, producing one record per CDR3 protein. Of more than 450,000 distinct CDR3 sequences in the sample, 13% to 15% were seen once. The specimen sequenced was blood. The source of these receptors is a woman aged 35 to 49 with Graves' hyperthyroidism.

The V and J genes are TRBV29-1 and TRBJ1-2; possibly TRBD1 for D (6 bases). Germline CDR1 reads SQVTM; CDR2 reads ANQGSEA. This CDR3 is 13 amino acids long. The V and J ends lost 8 bases and 6 bases respectively, with 19 bases between them. CDR3 residues: CSTPSQGANGYTF. The CDR3, as DNA: TGCAGCACCCCTTCACAGGGAGCGAATGGCTACACCTTC.

Of note for this clonotype: An end of the junction does not agree with germline; a read error may underlie this. This chain connects TRBV29-1 to TRBJ2-7; TRBD1 matches 8 bases. This CDR3 region has 13 residues. Germline loops: CDR1 SQVTM, CDR2 ANQGSEA. The CDR3 DNA is TGCAGCGCCCGGGGGCCAGGGGGCGACGAGCAGCACTTC. It codes for CSARGPGGDEQHF.

The CDR3 bases are TGTGCCAGCAGCCGGACAGGGAATGTGGTCACTGAAGCTTTCTTT. Protein product: CASSRTGNVVTEAFF. The V and J genes are TRBV7-9 and TRBJ1-1, with 8 positions matching TRBD1. V shed 5 bases and J 4 bases; nucleotides not matched to a gene: 9. Germline CDR1 is SEHNR and CDR2 is FQNEAQ (reference sequence). CDR3 length: 15 amino acids.